Presented here are 15 T cell receptor beta chains from one specimen sequenced in a study of follicular helper T cells after annual influenza vaccination. The time point denotes: 2014-2015 season, pre-vaccination. Generated by immunoSEQ multiplex PCR, the TCRdb table keeps only in-frame clones and is missing some. The profile covers approximately 25,000 clones, with roughly 80% appearing a single time and about 1.2% taken by the ten largest. Material: CXCR5+ CD38- circulating T follicular helper cells from blood, obtained on the day of influenza vaccination. Documented subset: circulating Tfh, non-naive CD4+CXCR5+PD-1+ (ICOS+CD38+ or ICOS-CD38-). These receptors originate from an adult who received the influenza vaccine.

The rearrangement joins TRBV11-2 to TRBJ1-1, with D uncertain. V was pared by 4 bases and J by 4 bases, with 16 bases between. Germline CDR1 reads SGHAT; CDR2 reads FQNNGV. The CDR3 sequence is 15 residues long. CDR3 bases: TGTGCCAGCAGCTCGACTTTTAATTCGGGCACTGAAGCTTTCTTT. Translating it yields CASSSTFNSGTEAFF. Full variable domain (outside the CDR3, taken from reference TRBV11-2 and TRBJ1-1): EAGVAQSPRYKIIEKRQSVAFWCNPISGHATLYWYQQILGQGPKLLIQFQNNGVVDDSQLPKDRFSAERLKGVDSTLKIQPAKLEDSAVYLCASSSTFNSGTEAFFGQGTRLTVV.

This clone was detected a few times. V usage is TRBV6-4 and J usage is TRBJ2-7, with D maybe TRBD2 (5 bases). The germline V gene has CDR1 MRHNA and CDR2 SNTAGT. The CDR3 totals 11 residues. With 8 bases removed from V and 3 bases from J, the gap between germline ends came to 8 bases. In DNA form, the CDR3 reads TGTGCCAGCCTCCGGGACTACGAGCAGTACTTC. Protein: CASLRDYEQYF.

The V gene is TRBV28, the J gene TRBJ1-2; D is possibly TRBD1 (5 bases). Trimming shortened V by 6 bases and J by 5 bases, and 10 bases separated the two germline ends. Germline V gives CDR1 MDHEN, CDR2 SYDVKM. This CDR3 spans 12 amino acids. As DNA, the CDR3 is TGTGCCAGCAGACAGGAAGAATATGGCTACACCTTC. Protein product: CASRQEEYGYTF.

The count of this clone is one. This chain connects TRBV4-2 to TRBJ2-3, with 8 nucleotides matching TRBD2. In germline, CDR1 is LGHNA, CDR2 YNFKEQ. The CDR3 length is 20 residues. V lost 0 bases and J lost 3; bases outside the gene matches: 17. CDR3 region: CASSQDLAGGGLSFTDTQYF. The CDR3 DNA follows: TGTGCCAGCAGCCAAGACCTGGCTGGCGGGGGGCTCTCATTTACAGATACGCAGTATTTT.

The rearrangement links TRBV5-4 to TRBJ2-2, with D hard to call. V lost 4 bases and J lost 3, with 10 bases in between. The CDR3 is 14 residues long. Germline V CDR1 and CDR2: SGHNT, YYREEE (reference sequence). The CDR3 spells CASSVISDTGELFF. The DNA for the CDR3 is TGTGCCAGCAGCGTAATATCGGACACCGGGGAGCTGTTTTTT.

This clone occurred a few times. The V call is TRBV19, the J call TRBJ2-3; no firm D call. This CDR3 spans 13 amino acids. The germline V gene has CDR1 LNHDA and CDR2 SQIVND (reference sequence). Trimming removed 5 bases from V and 6 bases from J, with 12 bases in between. CDR3 bases: TGTGCCAGTAGTCCTACTCACTCGGATACGCAGTATTTT. Residues: CASSPTHSDTQYF.

The gene calls are TRBV2 and TRBJ2-5; tentatively, D is TRBD2 (6 bases). Trimming stripped 4 bases from V and 5 bases from J, with 14 bases between. Germline V gene sequence: CDR1 SNHLY, CDR2 FYNNEI. CDR3 length: 14 residues. The CDR3 protein is CASSALPGGETQYF. The CDR3 nucleotides are TGTGCCAGCAGTGCGCTGCCTGGAGGGGAGACCCAGTACTTC.

The V gene is TRBV29-1, the J gene TRBJ2-1; 11 bases agree with TRBD2. With 3 bases clipped from V and 3 bases from J, the junction kept 1 base outside the gene matches. Germline loops: CDR1 SQVTM, CDR2 ANQGSEA. This CDR3 contains 14 residues. The CDR3, as DNA: TGCAGCGTTGACGGGACTAGCGGCTACAATGAGCAGTTCTTC. It is translated as CSVDGTSGYNEQFF.

Notes on this clone: Additional DNA sequences in this sample encode the identical CDR3. Here the CDR3 DNA reads TGCGCCAGCAGTCCGGGGGGACAACAAGAGACCCAGTACTTC. Amino acid sequence: CASSPGGQQETQYF. The chain combines TRBV5-1 with TRBJ2-5, with a possible D match to TRBD2 (7 bases). V lost 5 bases to trimming and J lost 2 bases, with 13 bases between them. The length of the CDR3 is 14 residues. CDR1 is SGHRS and CDR2 is YFSETQ in the germline V gene.

The chain recombines TRBV6-4 with TRBJ2-2; no firm D call. Germline lookup yields CDR1 MRHNA and CDR2 SNTAGT. The germline V and J ends were trimmed by 0 bases and 6 bases, with 8 bases remaining between them. The CDR3 runs to 14 residues. Here the CDR3 reads CASSDSIESGELFF. CDR3 sequence (DNA): TGTGCCAGCAGTGACTCTATCGAGTCCGGGGAGCTGTTTTTT.

J is TRBJ2-7 and V is TRBV5-6; D possibly corresponds to TRBD1 (6 bases). V was shortened by 4 bases and J by 2 bases, with 16 bases between the two germline ends. The germline V gene encodes CDR1 SGHDT and CDR2 YYEEEE. There are 15 residues in the CDR3. The CDR3, as DNA: TGTGCCAGCAGCGACACACTACAGGGAACCTACGAGCAGTACTTC. Translated, it gives CASSDTLQGTYEQYF.

The V call is TRBV5-1, the J call TRBJ2-2; 9 bases match TRBD2. Germline V gene data show CDR1 as SGHRS and CDR2 as YFSETQ. The CDR3 consists of 13 residues. DNA for the CDR3: TGCGCTGTGACTAGCGGGAACACCGGGGAGCTGTTTTTT. Translating gives CAVTSGNTGELFF.

This rearrangement joins TRBV9 to TRBJ2-1; D unresolved. Germline V CDR1 and CDR2: SGDLS, YYNGEE. V was pared by 3 bases and J by 8 bases, with 9 bases between. The CDR3 sequence is 12 residues long. In DNA, the CDR3 is TGTGCCAGCAGCGACCCCAGGTATGAGCAGTTCTTC. Residues: CASSDPRYEQFF.

The rearrangement links TRBV6-6 to TRBJ2-7; tentative D call: TRBD2 (5 bases). Trimming took 6 bases from V and 0 from J, leaving 12 bases between them. This CDR3 has 14 residues. Germline CDR1 MNHNY, CDR2 SVGAGI (reference sequence). The CDR3 loop is CASSLSGSSYEQYF. The CDR3 coding sequence is TGTGCCAGCAGCCTAAGCGGCAGCTCCTACGAGCAGTACTTC.

The chain is built from TRBV4-2 and TRBJ2-6; 9 bases align to TRBD1. V lost 1 base, J lost 1 base, and 2 bases stayed unmatched. Looked up from germline, CDR1 is LGHNA and CDR2 is YNFKEQ. CDR3 length: 17 residues. The CDR3: CASSQGGTGSGANVLTF. The CDR3 DNA reads TGTGCCAGCAGCCAAGGGGGGACAGGGTCTGGGGCCAACGTCCTGACTTTC.